Listed here is a single T cell receptor beta chain. It lacks a known antigen. No base qualities exist here, and no much larger clone lies one base off it. This sample's treatment or condition label indicates: in vitro stimulation with specific CMV peptide epitopes to enrich CMV-specific T cells. This entry is derived from a study of T cell repertoires in cytomegalovirus infection (dated by TCRdb to the late 2010s). For context, the study as a whole: The peptide stimulations were aimed at well-studied HLA-B-restricted epitopes as well as recently identified HLA-C-restricted CMV epitopes, whose presentation resists viral immunomodulation. Because public TCR beta signatures pointed to carriage of CMV infection together with the matching HLA type, the HLA type of each donor mattered for the analysis.

Per the germline V gene (reference sequence), SEHNR is the CDR1 and FQNEAQ is the CDR2. There are 15 amino acids in the CDR3, from cysteine to phenylalanine inclusive. Just CDR3 DNA is preserved here, 45 bases in frame from base 1. V loses 5 bases at its end and J loses 3 bases; junction bases beyond the gene matches: 7. Paper-wide results and their limitations: The ex vivo response was dominated by HLA-C-restricted CMV-specific TCR beta clonotypes, which also provided the single most frequent clonotype in two of eight donors. In both this cohort and an independent cohort of several hundred donors, the cumulative frequency of public TCR beta family members distinguished carriers of CMV infection plus the relevant HLA type.

The sequencer listed for this sample is Illumina HiSeq 1500. TCRdb reworked the public reads: Q25 trimming with fastp, MiXCR clone assembly, productive beta chains retained. Every CDR3 protein is listed once, alongside the most common genes and DNA of its rows. Here the sample has some 920,000 distinct CDR3 sequences; about a third occur a single time. The leading ten clones occupy around 15% of the sample. This receptor was taken from a human donor in good health (CMV status not recorded). Some clones in this sample may be carry-over from other donors' samples. The chain couples TRBV7-9 to TRBJ2-5; 9 junctional bases match TRBD1. This sample comprised cultured CD8+ T cells from PBMCs, obtained from culture after CMV antigen stimulation. The nucleotide sequence is TGTGCCAGCAGCCCAAGACAGGGGGTTAAAGAGACCCAGTACTTC. Its amino acids are CASSPRQGVKETQYF.